This paragraph covers one T cell receptor beta chain sequence. What it recognizes is unknown. The V and J ends lost 4 bases and 7 bases respectively, with 17 bases between them. The CDR3 spans 15 residues. Germline assignment: CDR1 LNHDA and CDR2 SQIVND (reference sequence). The source of the sample is a study of neoadjuvant anti-PD-1 for oral cavity cancer. Overall study: Patients without progression got a fourth dose around day 43.

Regarding the study as a whole: Post-nivolumab, blood T cell clonality was significantly elevated in non-responders.

Produced via immunoSEQ multiplex PCR; TCRdb's table is partial and in-frame only. The repertoire holds some 33,000 clones, with just under 90% as singletons. The TCR comes from a person between 40 and 80 years old with oral cavity squamous cell carcinoma. The sample was PBMCs, taken before nivolumab (anti-PD-1) treatment. The rearrangement uses TRBV19 and TRBJ1-5, with D maybe TRBD1 (5 bases). DNA of the CDR3: TGTGCCAGTAGTACCACGCGGGGCCCGGGGCAGCCCCAGCATTTT. Translation: CASSTTRGPGQPQHF. Drawing the rest from reference TRBV19 and TRBJ1-5, the complete variable domain is DGGITQSPKYLFRKEGQNVTLSCEQNLNHDAMYWYRQDPGQGLRLIYYSQIVNDFQKGDIAEGYSVSREKKESFPLTVTSAQKNPTAFYLCASSTTRGPGQPQHFGDGTRLSIL.